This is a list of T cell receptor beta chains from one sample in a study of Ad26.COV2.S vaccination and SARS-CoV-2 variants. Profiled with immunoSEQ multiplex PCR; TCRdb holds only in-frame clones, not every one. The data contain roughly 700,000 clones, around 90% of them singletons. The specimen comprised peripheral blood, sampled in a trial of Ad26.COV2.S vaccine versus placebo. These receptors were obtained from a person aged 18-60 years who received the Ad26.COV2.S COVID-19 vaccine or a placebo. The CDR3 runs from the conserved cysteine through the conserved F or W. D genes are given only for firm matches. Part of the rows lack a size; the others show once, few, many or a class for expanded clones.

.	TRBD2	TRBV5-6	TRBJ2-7	TGTGCCAGCAGCGGGGGGACTAGCGGGAGATGGATCTACGAGCAGTACTTC	CASSGGTSGRWIYEQYF
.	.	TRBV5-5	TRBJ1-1	TGTGCCAGCAGCTTTACAGGGAGTCCCCCTGAAGCTTTCTTT	CASSFTGSPPEAFF
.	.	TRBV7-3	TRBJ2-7	TGTGCCAGCAGCTTGAAGGGAGGTAGCAGCCGGGGCGAGCAGTACTTC	CASSLKGGSSRGEQYF
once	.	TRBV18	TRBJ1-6	TGTGCCAGCTCACCAGTTAGAAATTCACCCCTCCACTTT	CASSPVRNSPLHF
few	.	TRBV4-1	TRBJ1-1	TGCGCCAGCAGCCAAGTTTTTCTTGGCGCTGAAGCTTTCTTT	CASSQVFLGAEAFF
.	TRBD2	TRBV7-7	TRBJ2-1	TGTGCTAGCAGCTTAGTATTAGCGGGAGGGCCGAACAATGAGCAGTTCTTC	CASSLVLAGGPNNEQFF
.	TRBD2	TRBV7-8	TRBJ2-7	TGTGCCAGCAGCGGGACTAGCGGGGGGCCCGGGAGCGAGCAGTACTTC	CASSGTSGGPGSEQYF
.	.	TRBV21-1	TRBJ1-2	TGTGCCAGCAGCCCTAGGGGTGGGGAAAACTATGGCTACACCTTC	CASSPRGGENYGYTF
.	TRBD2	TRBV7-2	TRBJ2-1	TGTGCCAGCAGCTTATGGGGCGGGAGGGGGGATGAGCAGTTCTTC	CASSLWGGRGDEQFF
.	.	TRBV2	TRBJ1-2	TGTGCCAGCAGTGTCGGGGGGGACTATGGCTACACCTTC	CASSVGGDYGYTF
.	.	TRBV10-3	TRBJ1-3	TGTGCCATCAGTGATCCAGGGCAAGGAAACACCATATATTTT	CAISDPGQGNTIYF
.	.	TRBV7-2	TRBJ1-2	TGTGCCAGCAGCGAAGAGAGGGTTGGCTACACCTTC	CASSEERVGYTF
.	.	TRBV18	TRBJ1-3	TGTGCCAGCTCACCACTGGCGGACAGCGCAAAAAACACCATATATTTT	CASSPLADSAKNTIYF
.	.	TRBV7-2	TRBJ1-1	TGTGCCAGCAGCTTGAACACTGAAGCTTTCTTT	CASSLNTEAFF
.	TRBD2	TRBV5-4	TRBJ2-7	TGTGCCAGCAGCTTTCGACTAGCGGGAGGGGCCTTCTACGAGCAGTACTTC	CASSFRLAGGAFYEQYF
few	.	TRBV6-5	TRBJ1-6	TGTGCCAGCAGCGATTCGGGAAATTCACCCCTCCACTTT	CASSDSGNSPLHF
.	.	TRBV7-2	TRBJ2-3	TGTGCCAGCAGCTCCGCGGGGGCCTACACAGATACGCAGTATTTT	CASSSAGAYTDTQYF
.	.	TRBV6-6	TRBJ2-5	TGTGCCAGCAGTTACTCTATGGGGCGGGATGGAGAGACCCAGTACTTC	CASSYSMGRDGETQYF
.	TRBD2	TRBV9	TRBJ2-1	TGTGCCAGCAGCGTAGGTGACGGGGGGGCCAATGAGCAGTTCTTC	CASSVGDGGANEQFF
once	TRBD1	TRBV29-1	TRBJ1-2	TGCAGCGTGGGACAGGATCATGGCTACACCTTC	CSVGQDHGYTF
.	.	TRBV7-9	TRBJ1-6	TGTGCCAGCAGCTTAGAGGGAGGTTCACCCCTCCACTTT	CASSLEGGSPLHF
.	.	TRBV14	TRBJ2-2	TGTGCCAGCAGCCAGAGGGAGGTAACCTCCGGGGAGCTGTTTTTT	CASSQREVTSGELFF
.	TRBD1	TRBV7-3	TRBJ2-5	TGTGCCAGCAGCCCAGGCATCAGGGGGAGTACACAAGAGACCCAGTACTTC	CASSPGIRGSTQETQYF
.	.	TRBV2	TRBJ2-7	TGTGCCAGCAGTGAACAGGGTTACGAGCAGTACTTC	CASSEQGYEQYF
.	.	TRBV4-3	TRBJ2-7	TGCGCCAGCAGCCAAGGAGGTAGGGTTAGCTCCTACGAGCAGTACTTC	CASSQGGRVSSYEQYF
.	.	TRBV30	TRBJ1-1	TGTGCCTGGAGTGTCCCCCAATCGGGGAACACTGAAGCTTTCTTT	CAWSVPQSGNTEAFF
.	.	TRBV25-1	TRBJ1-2	TGTGCCAGCAGTGAATTAAGAGGTTCTAACTATGGCTACACCTTC	CASSELRGSNYGYTF
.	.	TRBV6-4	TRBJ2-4	TGTGCCAGCAGTGAGGCCCAGGGAGACAAAAACATTCAGTACTTC	CASSEAQGDKNIQYF
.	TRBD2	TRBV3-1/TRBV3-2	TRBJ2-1	TGTGCCAGCAGCCAAGAGCTAGCGGGAGGGCCGGGCTACAATGAGCAGTTCTTC	CASSQELAGGPGYNEQFF
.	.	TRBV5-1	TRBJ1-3	TGCGCCAGCAGCTTATCGCAGAGTACTGGAAACACCATATATTTT	CASSLSQSTGNTIYF
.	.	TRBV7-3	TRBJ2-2	TGTGCCAGCAGCTCCCACGTTCCTCAGAACACCGGGGAGCTGTTTTTT	CASSSHVPQNTGELFF
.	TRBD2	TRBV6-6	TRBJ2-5	TGTGCCAGCACATACAGCGGGAGTGGGGAGACCCAGTACTTC	CASTYSGSGETQYF
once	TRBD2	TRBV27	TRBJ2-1	TGTGCCAGCAGTGAACAACTAGCGGGGATACGCTACAATGAGCAGTTCTTC	CASSEQLAGIRYNEQFF
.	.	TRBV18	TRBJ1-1	TGTGCCAGCTCACGGCAGGGCTTACACTTGTGGGAGAACACTGAAGCTTTCTTT	CASSRQGLHLWENTEAFF
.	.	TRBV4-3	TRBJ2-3	TGCGCCAGCAGCCAAGATCAGTTTTTGGATACGCAGTATTTT	CASSQDQFLDTQYF
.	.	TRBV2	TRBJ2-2	TGTGCCAGCAACTTTCAGGGAACCGGGGAGCTGTTTTTT	CASNFQGTGELFF